This note documents a single T cell receptor beta chain sequence. Its antigen is currently unknown. Trimming removed 5 bases from V and 4 bases from J; junction bases left unmatched: 7. The germline V gene encodes CDR1 SGHTA and CDR2 FQGNSA. CDR3 length equals 16 residues. Time point meaning: neoterminal ileum biopsy at postoperative endoscopy, about 6 months after surgery. Assay used: immunoSEQ multiplex PCR; TCRdb lists only in-frame clones, some missing. The table lists over 7,500 clones, 78% of them singletons. The sample belongs to a study of T cell repertoires in ileal Crohn's disease. Overall study findings and caveats: Compared with non-smokers, active smokers at surgery showed more clonal expansions.

The J gene is TRBJ2-1, the V gene TRBV7-2, with TRBD2 identical over 11 bases. Sequencing was performed on ileal tissue. The sequence derives from an adult with Crohn's disease. DNA for the CDR3: TGTGCCAGCAGCGCACCCGGGACTAGCGGATACAATGAGCAGTTCTTC. This encodes CASSAPGTSGYNEQFF.